These T cell receptor beta chains were read from a single sample in a study of cytomegalovirus exposure and HLA in healthy donors. Clones were read by immunoSEQ multiplex PCR, and TCRdb kept only the in-frame ones, dropping some. This table lists 50,000 to 80,000 clones. The material sequenced was PBMCs. These receptors originate from a woman younger than 35 in good health and CMV-seronegative. Each CDR3 is given with its conserved first and last residue. The order of the fields is J gene, CDR3 length, D gene, V gene, CDR3 DNA, CDR3 protein. A D gene is named only where the DNA matches it firmly.

J gene: TRBJ2-3; CDR3 length: 17; D gene: TRBD2; V gene: TRBV5-4; CDR3 DNA: TGTGCCAGCAGCTTTGGGACTAGCGGGGGGGCGGGGGATACGCAGTATTTT; CDR3 protein: CASSFGTSGGAGDTQYF
J gene: TRBJ1-5; CDR3 length: 16; D gene: .; V gene: TRBV5-4; CDR3 DNA: TGTGCCAGCAGCGTACAGGGCCGGGGTGGCAATCAGCCCCAGCATTTT; CDR3 protein: CASSVQGRGGNQPQHF
J gene: TRBJ1-6; CDR3 length: 15; D gene: .; V gene: TRBV10-3; CDR3 DNA: TGTGCCATCAGTGAGTCGGACAGTTATAATTCACCCCTCCACTTT; CDR3 protein: CAISESDSYNSPLHF
J gene: TRBJ1-4; CDR3 length: 14; D gene: .; V gene: TRBV6-5; CDR3 DNA: TGTGCCAGCAGTTACTCGAAGGACAACGGAAAACTGTTTTTT; CDR3 protein: CASSYSKDNGKLFF
J gene: TRBJ1-5; CDR3 length: 15; D gene: .; V gene: TRBV2; CDR3 DNA: TGTGCCAGCAGTGAGGGGTCAGGGGTAAATCAGCCCCAGCATTTT; CDR3 protein: CASSEGSGVNQPQHF
J gene: TRBJ1-6; CDR3 length: 14; D gene: TRBD1; V gene: TRBV5-1; CDR3 DNA: TGCGCCAGCAGCTTTATGACAGGGGATTCACCCCTCCACTTT; CDR3 protein: CASSFMTGDSPLHF
J gene: TRBJ1-1; CDR3 length: 18; D gene: .; V gene: TRBV4-1; CDR3 DNA: TGCGCCAGCAGCCAAGATCGGCTACTAACAGGGCGGAACACTGAAGCTTTCTTT; CDR3 protein: CASSQDRLLTGRNTEAFF
J gene: TRBJ2-3; CDR3 length: 14; D gene: .; V gene: TRBV6-4; CDR3 DNA: TGTGCCAGCAGTGACAGGGGTAGCACAGATACGCAGTATTTT; CDR3 protein: CASSDRGSTDTQYF
J gene: TRBJ2-7; CDR3 length: 15; D gene: TRBD1; V gene: TRBV4-2; CDR3 DNA: TGTGCCAGCAGCGGGACAGGGGGGATCGCCTACGAGCAGTACTTC; CDR3 protein: CASSGTGGIAYEQYF
J gene: TRBJ2-1; CDR3 length: 16; D gene: TRBD1; V gene: TRBV29-1; CDR3 DNA: TGCAGCGTTGAAGCCCGGGACAGGGGGTCCTACAATGAGCAGTTCTTC; CDR3 protein: CSVEARDRGSYNEQFF
J gene: TRBJ1-2; CDR3 length: 14; D gene: TRBD1; V gene: TRBV18; CDR3 DNA: TGTGCCAGCCTCAACCGAGGGGGCGACTATGGCTACACCTTC; CDR3 protein: CASLNRGGDYGYTF
J gene: TRBJ2-5; CDR3 length: 12; D gene: TRBD1; V gene: TRBV5-1; CDR3 DNA: TGCGCCAGCAGCTCGACAGGGGATCCCCAGTACTTC; CDR3 protein: CASSSTGDPQYF
J gene: TRBJ2-1; CDR3 length: 15; D gene: .; V gene: TRBV7-3; CDR3 DNA: TGTGCCAGCAGCTCATACGACACAGGGTCCAATGAGCAGTTCTTC; CDR3 protein: CASSSYDTGSNEQFF
J gene: TRBJ1-5; CDR3 length: 15; D gene: .; V gene: TRBV6-5; CDR3 DNA: TGTGCCAGCAGTTACGGAAGGGAGGGGAATCAGCCCCAGCATTTT; CDR3 protein: CASSYGREGNQPQHF
J gene: TRBJ1-2; CDR3 length: 16; D gene: TRBD1; V gene: TRBV6-1; CDR3 DNA: TGTGCCAGCAGGGAAGCGATACGGGACAGGGGATATGGCTACACCTTC; CDR3 protein: CASREAIRDRGYGYTF
J gene: TRBJ2-7; CDR3 length: 15; D gene: TRBD1; V gene: TRBV5-1; CDR3 DNA: TGCGCCAGCAGCTGGCCGGGGACAGGAGGGGACGAGCAGTACTTC; CDR3 protein: CASSWPGTGGDEQYF
J gene: TRBJ2-2; CDR3 length: 14; D gene: TRBD2; V gene: TRBV19; CDR3 DNA: TGTGCGGCTAGCGGGGGGGCGGGCACCGGGGAGCTGTTTTTT; CDR3 protein: CAASGGAGTGELFF
J gene: TRBJ2-7; CDR3 length: 15; D gene: TRBD1; V gene: TRBV4-1; CDR3 DNA: TGCGCCAGCAGCCAAGCCGGGACAGGGGGCTACGAGCAGTACTTC; CDR3 protein: CASSQAGTGGYEQYF
J gene: TRBJ1-5; CDR3 length: 16; D gene: TRBD1; V gene: TRBV19; CDR3 DNA: TGTGCCACCAACTGCTTGGGACAGGGGCTCAATCAGCCCCAGCATTTT; CDR3 protein: CATNCLGQGLNQPQHF
J gene: TRBJ2-2; CDR3 length: 15; D gene: TRBD2; V gene: TRBV6-5; CDR3 DNA: TGTGCCAGCAGCCTCGCAAGCGGGAGGGCCGGGGAGCTGTTTTTT; CDR3 protein: CASSLASGRAGELFF
J gene: TRBJ2-5; CDR3 length: 16; D gene: TRBD2; V gene: TRBV5-1; CDR3 DNA: TGCGCCAGCAGCTTGGCGGGTAGCGGGAGTGGTGAGACCCAGTACTTC; CDR3 protein: CASSLAGSGSGETQYF
J gene: TRBJ2-7; CDR3 length: 15; D gene: .; V gene: TRBV5-6; CDR3 DNA: TGTGCCAGCAGCTGGACAGACCAACGGGGTTACGAGCAGTACTTC; CDR3 protein: CASSWTDQRGYEQYF
J gene: TRBJ2-7; CDR3 length: 15; D gene: TRBD2; V gene: TRBV27; CDR3 DNA: TGTGCCAGCAGTATAAGGACTAGCGGGAGAGCCGAGCAGTACTTC; CDR3 protein: CASSIRTSGRAEQYF
J gene: TRBJ1-1; CDR3 length: 15; D gene: TRBD1; V gene: TRBV28; CDR3 DNA: TGTGCCAGCAGCTCAGACGCAGGGGGTGGCACTGAAGCTTTCTTT; CDR3 protein: CASSSDAGGGTEAFF
J gene: TRBJ2-1; CDR3 length: 17; D gene: TRBD2; V gene: TRBV4-1; CDR3 DNA: TGCGCCAGCAGCCAAGGGGGACTAGCGGGAGGCTCAAGGGAGCAGTTCTTC; CDR3 protein: CASSQGGLAGGSREQFF
J gene: TRBJ1-1; CDR3 length: 18; D gene: TRBD1; V gene: TRBV25-1; CDR3 DNA: TGTGCCAGCAGTGAGAATGAGGGACAGGGCCCCATGAACACTGAAGCTTTCTTT; CDR3 protein: CASSENEGQGPMNTEAFF
J gene: TRBJ2-5; CDR3 length: 15; D gene: .; V gene: TRBV7-3; CDR3 DNA: TGTGCCAGCAGCTTGGACCCGGGAAAGGCAGAGACCCAGTACTTC; CDR3 protein: CASSLDPGKAETQYF
J gene: TRBJ1-2; CDR3 length: 17; D gene: TRBD1; V gene: TRBV4-1; CDR3 DNA: TGCGCCAGCAGCCAAAGCTGGACAGGGGGCACTAACTATGGCTACACCTTC; CDR3 protein: CASSQSWTGGTNYGYTF
J gene: TRBJ2-1; CDR3 length: 14; D gene: TRBD2; V gene: TRBV23-1; CDR3 DNA: TGCGCCAGCAGTCGGAAGCGGGAGCGTGGTGAGCAGTTCTTC; CDR3 protein: CASSRKRERGEQFF
J gene: TRBJ2-7; CDR3 length: 11; D gene: .; V gene: TRBV5-6; CDR3 DNA: TGTGCCAGCAGCTCCTACTACGAGCAGTACTTC; CDR3 protein: CASSSYYEQYF
J gene: TRBJ1-1; CDR3 length: 14; D gene: .; V gene: TRBV6-5; CDR3 DNA: TGTGCCAGCAGTTACTCGCAGGGAATCGCTGAAGCTTTCTTT; CDR3 protein: CASSYSQGIAEAFF
J gene: TRBJ1-2; CDR3 length: 13; D gene: .; V gene: TRBV2; CDR3 DNA: TGTGCCAGCAGTGGGGAGGGAGTGAGCGGCTACACCTTC; CDR3 protein: CASSGEGVSGYTF
J gene: TRBJ2-1; CDR3 length: 14; D gene: TRBD2; V gene: TRBV7-6; CDR3 DNA: TGTGCCAGCAGCTTAGGGACTAGTAAGGTTGAGCAGTTCTTC; CDR3 protein: CASSLGTSKVEQFF
J gene: TRBJ2-3; CDR3 length: 14; D gene: TRBD2; V gene: TRBV5-4; CDR3 DNA: TGTGCCAGCAGTACCACTAGCGGGACAGATAAGCAGTATTTT; CDR3 protein: CASSTTSGTDKQYF